This T cell receptor (beta chain) was captured by sequencing in a study of blood T cell repertoires in COVID-19. Background on the study: The samples span acute and convalescent COVID-19 from the United States, Italy and Spain.

With V trimmed by 1 base and J by 7 bases, 5 bases remained unmatched. The germline CDR1 and CDR2 sequences are MNHNS and SASEGT. There are 15 residues in the CDR3. TCRdb keeps only in-frame clones here, not all; method: immunoSEQ multiplex PCR. The data contain about 200,000 clones, 85% to 90% of them seen just once; the ten biggest clones take up over 2%. The sequencing input was PBMCs or T cells enriched from blood (not recorded which). V is TRBV6-1 and J is TRBJ1-4; TRBD1 agrees at 8 bases. The receptor was isolated from a woman aged 35 to 49 with acute COVID-19. The CDR3: CASSEDRGNSEKLFF. The CDR3 region has the DNA TGTGCCAGCAGTGAAGACAGGGGGAATTCTGAAAAACTGTTTTTT.